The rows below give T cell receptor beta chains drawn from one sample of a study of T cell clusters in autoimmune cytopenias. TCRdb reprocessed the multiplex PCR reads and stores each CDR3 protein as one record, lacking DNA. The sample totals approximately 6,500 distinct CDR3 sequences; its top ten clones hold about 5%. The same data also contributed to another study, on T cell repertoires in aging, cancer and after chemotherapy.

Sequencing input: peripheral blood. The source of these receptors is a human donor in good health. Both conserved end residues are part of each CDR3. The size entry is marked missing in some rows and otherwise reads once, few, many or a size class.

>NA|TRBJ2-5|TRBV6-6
CASSLMTGGRGQETQYF
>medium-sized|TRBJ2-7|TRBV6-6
CASSYRGDSSYEQYF
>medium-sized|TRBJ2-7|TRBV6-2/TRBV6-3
CASSYDSYEQYF
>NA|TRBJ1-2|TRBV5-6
CASSLQRAGYTF
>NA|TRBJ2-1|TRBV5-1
CASSFRTGQYNEQFF
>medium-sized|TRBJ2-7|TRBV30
CAWTLGPTYEQYF
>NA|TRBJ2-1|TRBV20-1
CSAKGQNNEQFF
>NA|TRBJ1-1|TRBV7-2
CASSSGTGERAFF
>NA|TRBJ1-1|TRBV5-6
CASSLDIGSNTEAFF
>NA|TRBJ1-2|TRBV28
CASSGGQGLHYGYTF
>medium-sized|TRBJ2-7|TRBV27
CASSSSTYEQYF
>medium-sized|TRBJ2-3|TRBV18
CASSPPTGQGTDTQYF
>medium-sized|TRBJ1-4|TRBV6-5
CASSPNRGWATNEKLFF
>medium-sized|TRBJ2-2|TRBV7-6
CASSLEGRQGRNTGELFF
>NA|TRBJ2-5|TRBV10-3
CAVSEEGGVEQYF
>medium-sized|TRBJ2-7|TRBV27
CASSSLLGTDLYEQYF
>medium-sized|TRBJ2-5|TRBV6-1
CASATTRVETQYF
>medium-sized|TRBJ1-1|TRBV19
CASTQGPIMNTEAFF
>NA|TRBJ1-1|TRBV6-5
CASSYSIGPLTEAFF
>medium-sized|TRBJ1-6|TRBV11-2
CASSSGAAGSPLHF
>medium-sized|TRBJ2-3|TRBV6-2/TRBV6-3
CASSSGQGLPDTQYF
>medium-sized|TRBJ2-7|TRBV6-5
CASSHDRGTYEQYF